Shown below are 21 T cell receptor beta chains from a single sample sequenced in a study of control samples from healthy donors and cancer patients. Generated by immunoSEQ multiplex PCR, the TCRdb table keeps only in-frame clones and is missing some. The sample lists more than 85,000 clones, roughly 90% occurring once. What was sequenced was PBMCs. The origin of the receptors is a woman aged 60 to 75 with lung cancer.

CDR3 coding DNA: TGCGCCAGCAGCTTGCAGTCCCGAAGTACTGAAGCTTTCTTT. Translation: CASSLQSRSTEAFF. The chain employs TRBV5-1 and TRBJ1-1; D gene unclear. Trimming removed 1 base from V and 5 bases from J, with 12 bases in between. The CDR3 consists of 14 residues. Germline CDR1 and CDR2: SGHRS and YFSETQ.

V and J are TRBV11-3 and TRBJ2-3; D is ambiguous. This CDR3 has 13 residues. Trimming left V 3 bases short and J 4 bases short, with 8 bases between. The V gene's germline CDR1 is SGHNT and CDR2 YENEEA. The CDR3 is CASSFTSADTQYF. CDR3 in DNA: TGTGCCAGCAGCTTTACAAGCGCAGATACGCAGTATTTT.

The chain joins TRBV5-8 to TRBJ1-1, with a possible D match to TRBD1 (5 bases). Germline CDR1 and CDR2: SGHTS and YDEGEE. This CDR3 region has 14 residues. The V end was cut by 4 bases, the J end by 6 bases, with 16 bases between. The CDR3 DNA reads as TGTGCCAGCAGCAGGACACCGGGGAGACCTGAAGCTTTCTTT. Translation: CASSRTPGRPEAFF.

This rearrangement joins TRBV6-2 or TRBV6-3 to TRBJ1-2; no definite D call. This CDR3 has 15 residues. Trimming took 0 bases from V and 4 from J, leaving 12 bases between them. The germline CDR1 and CDR2 sequences are MNHEY and SVGEGT. The DNA of the CDR3 is TGTGCCAGCAGTTACTCGAACGGGGTACTCTATGGCTACACCTTC. This codes for CASSYSNGVLYGYTF.

The rearrangement uses TRBV6-5 and TRBJ1-1; D is undetermined. The CDR3 is 15 residues long. Germline CDR1 MNHEY, CDR2 SVGAGI. V was cut by 5 bases and J by 0 bases, with 13 bases left in between. CDR3 nucleotide sequence: TGTGCCAGCAGTAGTCAGGCCTACATGAACACTGAAGCTTTCTTT. It specifies CASSSQAYMNTEAFF.

The V call is TRBV29-1, the J call TRBJ1-2, with 8 bases that match TRBD1. This CDR3 has 12 residues. Germline CDR1 reads SQVTM; CDR2 reads ANQGSEA. Unmatched junction bases numbered 12, after V lost 6 bases and J lost 12 bases. The CDR3, as DNA: TGCAGCGTGGCTTCCCAGGGACAGGCCAACACCTTC. Translation: CSVASQGQANTF.

Only a few counts were recorded for this clone. In the same sample, other DNA sequences code for this CDR3. The chain combines TRBV29-1 with TRBJ1-1; no definite D call. Germline V CDR1 and CDR2: SQVTM, ANQGSEA. The V gene lost 4 bases and the J gene lost 2 bases, with 14 bases spanning the gap. The CDR3 loop spans 14 amino acids. The DNA of the CDR3 is TGCAGCGTTGCTCCGGGAGGGTATAACACTGAAGCTTTCTTT. Its translation: CSVAPGGYNTEAFF.

The rearrangement joins TRBV7-3 to TRBJ1-1; D gene ambiguous. Trimming shortened V by 2 bases and J by 1 base, and 5 bases separated the two germline ends. Germline assignment: CDR1 SGHTA and CDR2 FQGTGA. This CDR3 is built from 13 residues. The CDR3 spells CASSLEGNTEAFF. CDR3 coding DNA: TGTGCCAGCAGCTTAGAGGGGAACACTGAAGCTTTCTTT.

CDR3 nucleotide sequence: TGTGCCAGCGGTCGTGGCGCGGAGACCCAGTACTTC. Translated: CASGRGAETQYF. This chain connects TRBV6-5 to TRBJ2-5; no clear D. The ends were cut back, 8 bases at V and 5 bases at J, with 12 bases in the middle. Germline V gene lookup returns CDR1 MNHEY and CDR2 SVGAGI. There are 12 residues in the CDR3.

This sequence joins TRBV27 and TRBJ1-2, with no clear D. V was clipped by 5 bases and J by 0 bases, with 16 bases between them. Germline CDR1 MNHEY, CDR2 SMNVEV (reference sequence). This CDR3 is built from 16 residues. CDR3 DNA: TGTGCCAGCAGTGGGCGGACTCGGTCTGCTAACTATGGCTACACCTTC. This sequence encodes CASSGRTRSANYGYTF.

The chain has TRBV19 and TRBJ2-5; D remains unclear. The CDR3 is 14 residues long. V lost 5 bases and J 5 bases, leaving 15 bases between the germline ends. Germline assignment: CDR1 LNHDA and CDR2 SQIVND (reference sequence). The CDR3 here is CASSSTGSSETQYF. In nucleotides, the CDR3 is TGTGCCAGTAGTTCCACCGGGTCTAGTGAGACCCAGTACTTC. Looking up the rest from reference TRBV19 and TRBJ2-5 gives the full variable domain: DGGITQSPKYLFRKEGQNVTLSCEQNLNHDAMYWYRQDPGQGLRLIYYSQIVNDFQKGDIAEGYSVSREKKESFPLTVTSAQKNPTAFYLCASSSTGSSETQYFGPGTRLLVL.

The rearrangement uses TRBV20-1 and TRBJ1-5; possibly TRBD1 for D (6 bases). V lost 3 bases and J lost 4, with 13 bases in between. Germline-derived CDR1 and CDR2 are DFQATT and SNEGSKA (reference sequence). There are 14 residues in the CDR3. The CDR3 loop is CSASRRGRNQPQHF. In DNA form, the CDR3 reads TGCAGTGCTAGTAGGAGGGGGAGGAATCAGCCCCAGCATTTT.

This chain uses TRBV19 with TRBJ1-2; 7 positions agree with TRBD1. J lost 0 bases, V lost 3 bases, and 4 bases had no gene match. The CDR3 has 15 amino acids. CDR1 is LNHDA, CDR2 SQIVND, per germline (reference sequence). This chain's CDR3 is CASSIPTGTNYGYTF. CDR3 in DNA: TGTGCCAGTAGTATTCCGACAGGGACTAACTATGGCTACACCTTC. The whole variable domain, remainder taken from reference TRBV19 and TRBJ1-2, is DGGITQSPKYLFRKEGQNVTLSCEQNLNHDAMYWYRQDPGQGLRLIYYSQIVNDFQKGDIAEGYSVSREKKESFPLTVTSAQKNPTAFYLCASSIPTGTNYGYTFGSGTRLTVV.

This chain joins TRBV11-3 and TRBJ2-1; tentatively, D is TRBD2 (6 bases). CDR1 is SGHNT and CDR2 is YENEEA in the germline V gene. V lost 1 base and J 6 bases, leaving 10 bases between the germline ends. The CDR3 covers 14 residues. CDR3 sequence (DNA): TGTGCCAGCAGCTTAGCGGGAGCTGGCAATGAGCAGTTCTTC. Its translation is CASSLAGAGNEQFF.

The chain carries TRBV7-8 and TRBJ2-7; TRBD2 matches 7 bases. Trimming cost V 7 bases and J 3 bases; bases outside gene matches: 3. The CDR3 sequence is 12 residues long. The germline V gene has CDR1 SGHVS and CDR2 FQNEAQ. DNA of the CDR3: TGTGCCAGCACCCGGACTAGCTACGAGCAGTACTTC. Protein sequence: CASTRTSYEQYF.

The chain combines TRBV6-5 with TRBJ2-7; 9 nucleotides match TRBD1. The CDR3 covers 15 residues. Germline V gives CDR1 MNHEY, CDR2 SVGAGI. With V trimmed by 0 bases and J by 5 bases, 5 bases remained unmatched. CDR3: CASSYSRQGGHEQYF. The CDR3 nucleotides are TGTGCCAGCAGTTACTCTAGACAGGGGGGCCACGAGCAGTACTTC.

The chain employs TRBV6-2 or TRBV6-3 and TRBJ2-2; 12 bases match TRBD2. The CDR3 sequence is 20 residues long. The J segment lost 0 bases and the V segment lost 2 bases, leaving 10 bases of the junction unmatched. Germline lookup yields CDR1 MNHEY and CDR2 SVGEGT. DNA of the CDR3: TGTGCCAGCAGTTACCCTAGCGGGAGGGCCCTCACCTCGAACACCGGGGAGCTGTTTTTT. Encoded protein: CASSYPSGRALTSNTGELFF.

The chain couples TRBV2 to TRBJ2-1, with a weak D call TRBD1 (6 bases). This CDR3 spans 13 amino acids. V was clipped by 8 bases and J by 0 bases, with 8 bases between them. CDR1 is SNHLY and CDR2 is FYNNEI in the germline V gene. The CDR3 DNA follows: TGTGCCAGCCACAGGGCCTCCTACAATGAGCAGTTCTTC. Translated, it gives CASHRASYNEQFF.

This clone showed up just a few times. This same CDR3 is encoded by further DNA sequences in the sample. The chain couples TRBV5-1 to TRBJ1-1, with D unresolved. Trimming removed 0 bases from V and 5 bases from J, with 11 bases in between. Per the germline V gene, CDR1 is SGHRS and CDR2 is YFSETQ. The CDR3 totals 14 residues. The CDR3 DNA reads TGCGCCAGCAGCTTGGGTTCCGCCGGGACTGAAGCTTTCTTT. Its translation: CASSLGSAGTEAFF.

This CDR3 is CASSIASAYEQYF. Here the CDR3 DNA reads TGTGCCAGTAGTATAGCTTCCGCCTACGAGCAGTACTTC. The genes are TRBV19 and TRBJ2-7; D unclear. V shed 1 base and J shed 2 bases, with 6 bases lying between them. Germline CDR1 LNHDA, CDR2 SQIVND (reference sequence). The CDR3 sequence is 13 residues long.

This clone was seen a few times. The chain recombines TRBV12-3 or TRBV12-4 with TRBJ1-2; a possible D gene is TRBD1 (5 bases). V gave up 1 base and J gave up 5 bases, with 8 bases separating them. There are 13 residues in the CDR3. The DNA of the CDR3 is TGTGCCAGCAGTTTAGTGACAGCGTATGGCTACACCTTC. Amino acid sequence: CASSLVTAYGYTF.